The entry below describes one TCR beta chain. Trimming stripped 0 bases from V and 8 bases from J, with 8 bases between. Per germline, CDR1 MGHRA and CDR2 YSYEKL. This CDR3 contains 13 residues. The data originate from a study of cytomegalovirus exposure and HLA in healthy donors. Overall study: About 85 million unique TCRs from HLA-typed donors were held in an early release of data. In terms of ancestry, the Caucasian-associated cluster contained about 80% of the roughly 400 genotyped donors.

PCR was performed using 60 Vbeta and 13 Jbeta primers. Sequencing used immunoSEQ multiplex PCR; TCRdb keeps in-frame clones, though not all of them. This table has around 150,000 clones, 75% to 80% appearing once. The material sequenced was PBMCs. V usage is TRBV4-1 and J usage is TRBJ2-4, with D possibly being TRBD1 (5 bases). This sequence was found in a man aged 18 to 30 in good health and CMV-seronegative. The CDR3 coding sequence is TGCGCCAGCAGCCAAGATCAGGGTTACATTCAGTACTTC. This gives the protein CASSQDQGYIQYF.